This T cell receptor beta chain emerged from a study of T cell repertoires in cytomegalovirus infection. TCRdb analysed the reads with MiXCR anew, one entry per CDR3 protein. This sample has around 280,000 distinct CDR3 sequences, with about 9.2% found just once. CDR1 LNHDA and CDR2 SQIVND come from the germline V gene (reference sequence). The CDR3 spans 15 residues. V was pared by 5 bases and J by 3 bases, with 14 bases between. This clonotype occurred many times. The V and J genes are TRBV19 and TRBJ1-5, with no clear D. This clonotype originated in a human donor in good health (CMV status not recorded). Some clones in this sample may be carry-over from other donors' samples. Sequenced material: PBMCs. The CDR3 reads CASSSGFFYNQPQHF. CDR3 DNA: TGTGCCAGTAGTTCGGGGTTCTTCTACAATCAGCCCCAGCATTTT.